Here is one T cell receptor beta chain with its context. Its antigen is still unknown. This sample was included in a study of T cell responses to AZD1222 COVID-19 vaccine. V was clipped by 1 base and J by 0 bases, with 8 bases between them. Germline V lookup: CDR1 SGHTA, CDR2 FQGNSA. This CDR3 is built from 15 residues. Overall study results and limits: Only a handful of AZD1222 recipients, roughly 6 in all, had baseline seropositivity. Unmutated variant regions are reportedly the target of nearly half of TCRs that are spike-specific.

TCRdb's copy holds only in-frame clones and misses some; the assay was immunoSEQ multiplex PCR. The profile shows roughly 29,000 clones, over 90% of them singletons. The source is an adult in good health. This sequence joins TRBV7-2 and TRBJ2-3; no firm D call. Material: peripheral blood, obtained on day 0 of AZD1222 vaccination. CDR3 DNA sequence: TGTGCCAGCAGCTTAGAGGGAACTAGCACAGATACGCAGTATTTT. Translated: CASSLEGTSTDTQYF.